This T cell receptor beta chain emerged from a study of shared clonotypes between healthy human individuals. Across the study: Each donor's CD4 naive and CD4 memory cells filled three plates apiece, CD8 naive two, and CD8 memory one. General observations from the study: It was only blood that was sampled, and tissue repertoires likely differ.

CD8 cells classed as naive were CD45RO-negative and positively selected for CCR7, excluding terminally differentiated effector memory CD45RA+ cells. This CDR3 comprises 15 residues. Germline V gene data show CDR1 as SGHRS and CDR2 as YFSETQ. The germline V and J ends were trimmed by 4 bases and 4 bases, with 14 bases remaining between them. TCRdb keeps only in-frame clones here, not all; method: immunoSEQ multiplex PCR. This sample has under 2,000,000 clones, with about 95% found just once. Worth noting for this clone: As yet, its antigen is unknown.

The TCR comes from a man between 18 and 35 years old in good health. The gene calls are TRBV5-1 and TRBJ1-4; D is possibly TRBD1 (5 bases). The sample taken for sequencing was naive CD8+ T cells sorted from blood. CDR3 in amino acids: CASSPQQGSNEKLFF. CDR3 coding DNA: TGCGCCAGCAGCCCTCAGCAGGGAAGTAATGAAAAACTGTTTTTT.